This TCR beta chain emerged from a study of response to subunit inactivated influenza vaccine. TCRdb called the RT-PCR reads again in MiXCR, with one record for every CDR3 protein. The sample has fewer than 200,000 distinct CDR3 sequences, 9.2% seen once. The germline V and J ends were trimmed by 5 bases and 4 bases, with 14 bases remaining between them. The CDR3 extends over 14 amino acids. The V gene's germline CDR1 is SGDLS and CDR2 YYNGEE. This clonotype was counted only a few times. This clonotype originated in a man aged 45 to 65 who received an inactivated influenza vaccine. The chain couples TRBV9 to TRBJ2-3, with D perhaps TRBD1 or TRBD2 (6 bases each). This specimen consisted of non-naive T cells sorted from PBMCs, obtained on the day of vaccination. As DNA, the CDR3 is TGTGCCAGCAGTGATTCCGGGGGCCCAGATACGCAGTATTTT. Amino acids: CASSDSGGPDTQYF.